The 9 T cell receptor beta chains below come from one sample, sequenced in a study of tumor and adjacent non-tumor tissue in lung cancer. RNA was extracted from bulk tissue without any cell sorting. More than 3 cm separated this lung sample from the edge of the tumor. TCRbeta libraries were built with three rounds of nested PCR, modified from ARM-PCR. Each CDR3 protein gets one entry after TCRdb re-called the multiplex PCR reads with MiXCR. This sample carries 70,000 to 90,000 distinct CDR3 sequences, approximately 71% of them seen once, and the ten largest clones take 25% to 35%. The sample consisted of distant non-tumor lung tissue. These receptors were taken from a woman between 50 and 59 years old with non-small cell lung cancer.

A remark on this clonotype: At one boundary the junction diverges from the germline segment, which might be a read error. DNA of the CDR3: TGCAGTGCTAACCAGGGTTTCGAGGACGAACAGTACTTC. Its protein product is CSANQGFEDEQYF. The chain couples TRBV20-1 to TRBJ2-7, with D tentatively TRBD1 (5 bases). The CDR3 totals 13 residues. The germline V gene encodes CDR1 DFQATT and CDR2 SNEGSKA (reference sequence).

Regarding this clonotype: The junction departs from germline at one end; a sequencing error may be responsible. The chain recombines TRBV29-1 with TRBJ2-1; TRBD2 might be the D (6 bases). The CDR3 length is 18 residues. Germline loops: CDR1 SQVTM, CDR2 ANQGSEA. Here the CDR3 DNA reads TGCATCGTTGAACCCAGCAGCCCAGGTTCCGGGACTCACAATGAGCAGTTCTTC. Translated, it gives CIVEPSSPGSGTHNEQFF.

This clonotype appeared once. Since a much larger clone is just one base distant, this may be a read error. Given the absence of the conserved phenylalanine or tryptophan at the CDR3 end, a read error is likely. The chain joins TRBV6-2 or TRBV6-3 to TRBJ1-5; possibly TRBD1 for D (6 bases). This CDR3 has 14 amino acids. Germline CDR1 and CDR2: MNHEY and SVGEGT. V lost 6 bases to trimming and J lost 6 bases, with 15 bases between them. Here the CDR3 reads CASRQTGNGQPQHS. In DNA, the CDR3 is TGTGCCAGCAGACAAACAGGGAACGGTCAGCCCCAGCATTCT.

V and J are TRBV7-8 and TRBJ2-1, with TRBD1 identical over 8 bases. The CDR3 loop spans 17 amino acids. Germline V gives CDR1 SGHVS, CDR2 FQNEAQ. V shed 5 bases, J shed 8 bases, and the junction held 17 bases outside the gene matches. The CDR3 sequence: CASSTKPGQDFYYEQFF. CDR3 DNA sequence: TGTGCCAGCAGCACTAAACCGGGACAGGATTTTTACTATGAGCAGTTCTTC. Complete variable domain (other parts from reference TRBV7-8 and TRBJ2-1): GAGVSQSPRYKVAKRGQDVALRCDPISGHVSLFWYQQALGQGPEFLTYFQNEAQLDKSGLPSDRFFAERPEGSVSTLKIQRTQQEDSAVYLCASSTKPGQDFYYEQFFGPGTRLTVL.

Worth noting for this clonotype: One end of the junction does not line up with germline, which may come from a read error. The chain has TRBV5-4 and TRBJ2-4; no clear D. The CDR3 has 14 residues. Looked up from germline, CDR1 is SGHNT and CDR2 is YYREEE (reference sequence). CDR3 region: CVTSPDPSKDIQYF. As DNA, the CDR3 is TGTGTCACCAGCCCGGACCCCTCCAAAGACATTCAGTACTTC.

The chain couples TRBV11-1 to TRBJ1-5, with TRBD1 identical over 7 bases. With 7 bases clipped from V and 0 bases from J, the junction kept 15 bases outside the gene matches. CDR1 is SGHAT, CDR2 FQDESV, per germline (reference sequence). The CDR3 contains 18 residues. The DNA for the CDR3 is TGTGCCAGCACCTCATGGGACAGCCCAAAATATAGCAATCAGCCCCAGCATTTT. Its translation is CASTSWDSPKYSNQPQHF.

Notes on this clonotype: Just one base apart from a much larger clone, this may be a read error. The chain combines TRBV7-8 with TRBJ1-1; D not certain. This CDR3 contains 15 residues. Germline CDR1 SGHVS, CDR2 FQNEAQ. The CDR3 region has the DNA TGTGCCAGCAGCCTAGCCGGGTCAAGGAACACTGAAGCTTCCTTT. Its translation: CASSLAGSRNTEASF.

On this clonotype itself: Being one base from a much bigger clone, this may be a read error. The chain couples TRBV12-3 or TRBV12-4 to TRBJ2-7; 7 nucleotides agree with TRBD1. The CDR3 is made up of 13 amino acids. The CDR3 reads CASCLGQFNEQYF. The DNA of the CDR3 is TGTGCCAGCTGTTTGGGACAGTTCAACGAGCAGTACTTC.

As regards this clonotype: Mismatch with germline at one junction end may stem from a read error. The V gene is TRBV6-1, the J gene TRBJ2-3; TRBD2 aligns across 7 bases. Germline CDR1 reads MNHNS; CDR2 reads SASEGT. This CDR3 is 14 amino acids long. The CDR3 coding sequence is TGTGCCAGCAGTGGGACTCGCGGGAGAGATACGCAATATTTT. Translation: CASSGTRGRDTQYF.